What follows is one T cell receptor (beta chain) and its context. What it binds is unknown. The sample belongs to a study of shared clonotypes between healthy human individuals. As for the study in general: Donors had three CD4 naive, three CD4 memory, two CD8 naive and one CD8 memory plate apiece.

Study-wide results and caveats: Sampling was confined to blood; repertoires within tissues likely differ. In general, naive subsets displayed greater estimated richness than memory subsets did. Rarefaction curves obtained for sorted subsets showed sequencing incomplete despite large depth.

Germline V gene lookup returns CDR1 SEHNR and CDR2 FQNEAQ (reference sequence). The V gene lost 5 bases and the J gene lost 7 bases, with 15 bases spanning the gap. The CDR3 runs 14 residues. The protocol was immunoSEQ multiplex PCR, while the TCRdb copy is restricted to in-frame clones and leaves out a portion. Of over 950,000 clones listed, around 77% are singletons. The TCR was taken from a man aged 18 to 29 in good health. Some clones in this sample may be carry-over from other donors' samples. This chain uses TRBV7-9 with TRBJ2-1; tentative D call: TRBD1 (6 bases). The sample was memory CD4+ T cells from PBMCs. Subset denoted: CD45RA-negative fraction. CDR3 coding DNA: TGTGCCAGCAGCGCCAGCAGGGGAAAAAATGAGCAGTTCTTC. Translated: CASSASRGKNEQFF.